The present entry profiles one T cell receptor (beta chain) with its context. Its antigen is undetermined. A read error may explain this, as a much larger clone is one base away. The source of the sample is a study of T-cell reconstitution after alpha-beta-depleted transplantation in children. Notes on the study in general: About two months after transplant, alpha-beta T cells reportedly came from several hundred expanded graft clones. A year had passed since transplant, and T-cell counts and diversity by then came mostly from newly produced T cells. The origin of high day-60 TCRbeta diversity in some patients lay in surviving recipient T cells and thymic progenitors.

The CDR3 has 16 amino acids. V shed 7 bases, J shed 10 bases, and the junction held 19 bases outside the gene matches. From germline, CDR1 is SGHAT and CDR2 FQDESV (reference sequence). Preparation of the TCRbeta library used unique molecular identifiers. TCRdb itself ran the PCR reads through MiXCR, one entry per CDR3 protein. This sample has hundreds of thousands of distinct CDR3 sequences, with about an eighth found just once. J is TRBJ2-1 and V is TRBV11-1; 7 nucleotides agree with TRBD2. This specimen was PBMCs, taken before TCRalphabeta/CD19-depleted stem cell transplant. The receptor was isolated from a girl aged 2-15 years with congenital amegakaryocytic thrombocytopenia, due to receive a stem cell transplant. CDR3 loop: CASIRSGEGFVVEQFF. The CDR3 nucleotides are TGTGCCAGCATTAGGTCGGGGGAGGGTTTTGTCGTGGAGCAGTTCTTC.